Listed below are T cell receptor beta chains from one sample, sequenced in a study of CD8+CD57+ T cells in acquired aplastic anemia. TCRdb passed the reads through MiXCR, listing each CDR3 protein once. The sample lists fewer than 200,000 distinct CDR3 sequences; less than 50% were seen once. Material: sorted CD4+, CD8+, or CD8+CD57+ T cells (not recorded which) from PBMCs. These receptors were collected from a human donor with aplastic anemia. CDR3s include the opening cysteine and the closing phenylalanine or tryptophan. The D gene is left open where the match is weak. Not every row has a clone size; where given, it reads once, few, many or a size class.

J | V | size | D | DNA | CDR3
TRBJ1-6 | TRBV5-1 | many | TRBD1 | TGCGCCAGCAGCCGGGGACAGACAGGGGGAAATTCACCCCTCCACTTT | CASSRGQTGGNSPLHF
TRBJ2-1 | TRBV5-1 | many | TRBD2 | TGCGCCAGCAGCTCCAGCGGGGGGGCAATTAATGAGCAGTTCTTC | CASSSSGGAINEQFF
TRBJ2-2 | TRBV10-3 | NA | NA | TGTGCCATCAGGAGCCCTTCGGCGTCCGGGAGAGGCGGGGAGCTGTTTTTT | CAIRSPSASGRGGELFF
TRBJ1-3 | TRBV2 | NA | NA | TGTGCCAGCAGTGAAACAGGGACTGGAAACACCATATATTTT | CASSETGTGNTIYF
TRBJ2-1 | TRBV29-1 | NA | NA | TGCAGCACAGAGAAGGCGGGGGCCCTCTACAATGAGCAGTTCTTC | CSTEKAGALYNEQFF
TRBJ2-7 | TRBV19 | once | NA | TGTGCCAGTAGTCTCCGGGACACCACCTACGAGCAGTACTTC | CASSLRDTTYEQYF
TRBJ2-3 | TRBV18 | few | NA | TGTGCCAGCTCACCAAGGAACACAGATACGCAGTATTTT | CASSPRNTDTQYF
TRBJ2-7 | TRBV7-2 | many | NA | TGTGCCAGCAGAAATCAGGGGGAGCAGTACTTC | CASRNQGEQYF
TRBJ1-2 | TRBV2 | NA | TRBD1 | TGTGCCGGTGGACAGGATGGAATTGGTGGCTACACCTTC | CAGGQDGIGGYTF
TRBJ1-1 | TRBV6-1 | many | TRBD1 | TGTGCCAGCAGGATAGACAGGGGATCCACTGAAGCTTTCTTT | CASRIDRGSTEAFF
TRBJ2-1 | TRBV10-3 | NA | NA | TGTGCCATCGGGGTGCAGGTGGGGTACAATGAGCAGTTCTTC | CAIGVQVGYNEQFF
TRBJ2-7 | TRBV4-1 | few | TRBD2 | TGCGCCAGCAGCCAAGGTAGCGGGAGTTACGAGCAGTACTTC | CASSQGSGSYEQYF
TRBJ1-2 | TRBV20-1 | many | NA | TGCAGTGCCGGAAGTTGGGGGGACTATGGCTACACCTTC | CSAGSWGDYGYTF
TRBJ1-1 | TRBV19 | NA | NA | TGTGCCAGTAGTAAAGAGGGGCTGGTGACTGAAGCTTTCTTC | CASSKEGLVTEAFF
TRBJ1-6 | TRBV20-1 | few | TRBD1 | TGCAGTGCTAGGACCGGGACAGATAATTCACCCCTCCACTTT | CSARTGTDNSPLHF
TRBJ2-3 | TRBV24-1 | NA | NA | TGTGCCACCAGTGATGATATCGGAGGTCCAGATACGCAGTATTTT | CATSDDIGGPDTQYF
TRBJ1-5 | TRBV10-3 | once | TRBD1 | TGTGCCATCAGTGAGTCTAATGGGCCAGGGGGCGGTCAGCCCCAGCATTTT | CAISESNGPGGGQPQHF
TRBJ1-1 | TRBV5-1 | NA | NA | TGCGCCAGCAGCTTGGCAGGTCACCGACGGACTGAAGCTTTCTTT | CASSLAGHRRTEAFF
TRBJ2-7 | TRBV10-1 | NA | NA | TGCGCCAGCACCCCCCAGGGGCGGGACTACTCCTACGAGCAGTACTTC | CASTPQGRDYSYEQYF
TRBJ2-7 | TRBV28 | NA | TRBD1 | TGTGCCAGCAGTTCACCGGGACAGGGGGCGAGTTGGAAGGGCTACGAGCAGTACTTC | CASSSPGQGASWKGYEQYF
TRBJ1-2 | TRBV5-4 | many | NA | TGTGCCAGCAGCTATCCAGGGTTCCCCTACACCTTC | CASSYPGFPYTF
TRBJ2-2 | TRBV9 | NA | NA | TGTGCCAGCAGCGCGGACTCGGTCGGGGAGCTGTTTTTT | CASSADSVGELFF
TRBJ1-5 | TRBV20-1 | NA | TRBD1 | TGCAGTGCTAGGGAACCTGGACAGGGAGAGTATCAGCCCCAGCATTTT | CSAREPGQGEYQPQHF
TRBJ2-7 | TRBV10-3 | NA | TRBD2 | TGCAGTGCCTCGGGACTAGCGGGGAGCTCCTACGAGCAGTACTTC | CSASGLAGSSYEQYF
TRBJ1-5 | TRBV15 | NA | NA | TGTGCCACCAGCAGAGATTTGAGGGCCAGCAATCAGCCCCAGCATTTT | CATSRDLRASNQPQHF
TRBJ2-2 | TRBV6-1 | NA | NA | TGTGCCAGTAGGACAGCTTCGAACACCGGGGAGCTGTTTTTT | CASRTASNTGELFF
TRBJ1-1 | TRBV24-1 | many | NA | TGTGCCACCAGTCCTAGGGGGGGCGCGAGGAACACTGAAGCTTTCTTT | CATSPRGGARNTEAFF
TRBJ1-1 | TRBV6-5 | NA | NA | TGTGCCAGCAGTTATACGGCCGGCGCTGAAGCTTTCTTT | CASSYTAGAEAFF
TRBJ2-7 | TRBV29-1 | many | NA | TGCAGCGTTGAAGATCTCGGGGGCCGAACCACCTACGAGCAGTACTTC | CSVEDLGGRTTYEQYF
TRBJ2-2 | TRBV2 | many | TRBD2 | TGTGCCAGCAGCTTAACTAGCGGGAGGAATTCCGGGGAGCTGTTTTTT | CASSLTSGRNSGELFF
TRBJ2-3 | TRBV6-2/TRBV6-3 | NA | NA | TGTGCCACTAAACTCATGCAGGGCTTCACAGATACGCAGTATTTT | CATKLMQGFTDTQYF
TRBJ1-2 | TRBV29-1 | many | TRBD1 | TGCAGCGCTTACCTCCGGGACAGGGAGAGTGGAACCTTC | CSAYLRDRESGTF
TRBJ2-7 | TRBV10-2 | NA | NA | TGCGCCAGCAGATCGACCTACGAGCAGTACTTC | CASRSTYEQYF
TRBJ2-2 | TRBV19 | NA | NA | TGTGCCAGTAGTATGTCAGGGTGGACCGGGGAGCTGTTTTTT | CASSMSGWTGELFF
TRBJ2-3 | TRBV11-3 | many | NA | TGTGCCAGCAGCGTAGGGGCGGGCAGGGCGCAGTATTTT | CASSVGAGRAQYF
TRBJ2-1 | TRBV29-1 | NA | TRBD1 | TGCAGCGTTGCAGGGGGCCTTTACAATGAGCAGTTCTTC | CSVAGGLYNEQFF
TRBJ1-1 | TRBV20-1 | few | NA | TGCAGTGTCGAGGGGGTTGGGTTCGGTCGAGCTTTCTTT | CSVEGVGFGRAFF
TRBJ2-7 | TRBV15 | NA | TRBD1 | TGTGCCACCAGCAGAGGTCGGGCAGGGGGCCCCTACGAGCAGTACTTC | CATSRGRAGGPYEQYF
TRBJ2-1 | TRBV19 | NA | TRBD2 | TGTGCCAGTAGTATCGGACTAGCCCCCAATGAGCAGTTCTTC | CASSIGLAPNEQFF
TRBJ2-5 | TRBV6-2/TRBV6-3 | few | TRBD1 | TGTGCCAGCAGTACCGGGACAGAAGAAGAGACCCAGTACTTC | CASSTGTEEETQYF
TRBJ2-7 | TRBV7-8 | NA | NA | TGTGCCAGCAGCCACCCTGGGCGAGGGACCACCTACGAGCAGTACTTC | CASSHPGRGTTYEQYF
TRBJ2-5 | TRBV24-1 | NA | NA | TGTGCCACCAGTGCCAACCAGGGGCGGGAGACCCAGTACTTC | CATSANQGRETQYF
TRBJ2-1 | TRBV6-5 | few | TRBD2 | TGTGCCAGCGCGACGGGAGGGCCCCAGAATGAGCAGTTCTTC | CASATGGPQNEQFF
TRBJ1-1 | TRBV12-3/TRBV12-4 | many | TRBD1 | TGTGCCAGCAGTTTCGAGGGGGCAATAACTGAAGCTTTCTTT | CASSFEGAITEAFF
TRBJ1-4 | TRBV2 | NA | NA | TGTGCCAGCAGCGCCAGGGAAGGAGAAAAACTGTTTTTT | CASSAREGEKLFF
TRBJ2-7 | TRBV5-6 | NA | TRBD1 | TGTGCCAGCAGCCCCGGGACAGGGGGCACCGAGCAGTACTTC | CASSPGTGGTEQYF
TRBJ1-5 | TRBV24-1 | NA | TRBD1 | TGTGCCACAAATTATCGGGGGACAGGGACATCTCAGCCCCAGCATTTT | CATNYRGTGTSQPQHF
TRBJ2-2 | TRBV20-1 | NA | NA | TGCAGTGCTAGAGTCGGGACAGGGGAGCTGTTTTTT | CSARVGTGELFF
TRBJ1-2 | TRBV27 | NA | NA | TGTGCCAGCAGTACCACCCCAGGGCGGTACTATGGCTACACCTTC | CASSTTPGRYYGYTF
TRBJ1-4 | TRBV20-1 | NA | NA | TGCAGTGCTGTCAGCATATCCCTTAATGAAAAACTGTTTTTT | CSAVSISLNEKLFF
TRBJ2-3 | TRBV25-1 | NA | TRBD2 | TGTGCCAGCAGTGCGCCCCCAAGGCTAGCGGGGGGACGAGATACGCAGTATTTT | CASSAPPRLAGGRDTQYF
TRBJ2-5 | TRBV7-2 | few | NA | TGTGCCAGCAGTCGGGGCGAGACCCAGTACTTC | CASSRGETQYF
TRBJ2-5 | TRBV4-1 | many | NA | TGCGCCAGCAGCCTGTTGCTCGCGGACTTCCAAGAGACCCAGTACTTC | CASSLLLADFQETQYF
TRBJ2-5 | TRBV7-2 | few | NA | TGTGCCAGCAGCCGGCGAGAGACCCAGTACTTC | CASSRRETQYF
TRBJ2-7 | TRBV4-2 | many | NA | TGTGCCAGCAGCCAAGAAGGCGCGAGCTCCTACGAGCAGTACTTC | CASSQEGASSYEQYF
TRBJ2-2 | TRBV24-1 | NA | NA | TGTGCCACCAGTGATCTCAGGCCAGCAAGCACCGGGGAGCTGTTTTTT | CATSDLRPASTGELFF
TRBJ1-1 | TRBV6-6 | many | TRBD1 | TGTGCCAGCAGTGCAGTTAACAGGGGGCGCGGGGCTTTCTTT | CASSAVNRGRGAFF
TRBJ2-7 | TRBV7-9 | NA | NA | TGTGCCAGCAGCTTAGCGGTCGCGGGGACCGAGCAGTACTTC | CASSLAVAGTEQYF
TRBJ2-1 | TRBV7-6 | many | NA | TGTGCCAGCAGCCCCCCCAGGGGGGAGAATGAGCAGTTCTTC | CASSPPRGENEQFF